This T cell receptor (beta chain) was recorded in a study of T cell responses to AZD1222 COVID-19 vaccine. With regard to this clone: Its antigen remains unidentified.

The assay was immunoSEQ multiplex PCR, and TCRdb's table has in-frame clones only and misses some. In the table there are 160,000 or so clones, more than 90% of which are singletons. Per germline, CDR1 SQVTM and CDR2 ANQGSEA. CDR3 length: 13 amino acids. Trimming left V 3 bases short and J 11 bases short, with 19 bases between. Findings of the study overall: Regions left unmutated in variants are reportedly the target of nearly half of spike-specific TCRs.

This receptor was obtained from an adult who received the AZD1222 COVID-19 vaccine. The chain employs TRBV29-1 and TRBJ1-1, with unresolved D. Sequencing used peripheral blood, obtained 28 days after the second AZD1222 dose. The CDR3 loop reads CSVDRSDPTGAFF. CDR3 DNA: TGCAGCGTTGACAGGTCGGACCCCACGGGGGCTTTCTTT.